These 32 T cell receptor beta chains were sequenced from one sample in a study of vaccination and CD4 T cells after COVID-19. Sequence data for DNA of cultured CD4+ T cells were generated by the Oncomine TCR Beta short-read assay. TCRdb re-derived calls from the PCR reads in MiXCR, one entry per CDR3 protein. The sample has about 21,000 distinct CDR3 sequences; 35% to 40% are singletons. No antigen has been identified for these receptors. As for treatment: approximately nine-day PBMC culture with coronavirus spike peptide pools or control peptides (ViraFEST assay). The sequencing here drew on CD4+ T cells from blood, cultured in vitro, taken before SARS-CoV-2 vaccination. All receptors derive from a human donor who had recovered from COVID-19.

This clonotype was seen more than once but under ten times. The chain is built from TRBV20-1 and TRBJ2-7; possibly TRBD2 for D (6 bases). The germline V and J ends were trimmed by 6 bases and 2 bases, with 20 bases remaining between them. Germline V gene data show CDR1 as DFQATT and CDR2 as SNEGSKA (reference sequence). This CDR3 is 15 amino acids long. CDR3 nucleotides: TGCAGTGCCAAACCCGCTAGCGTTACTCCCTACGAGCAGTACTTC. This encodes CSAKPASVTPYEQYF.

The chain employs TRBV2 and TRBJ2-2; the D gene is possibly TRBD2 (5 bases). Trimming removed 7 bases from V and 13 bases from J, with 19 bases in between. Germline assignment: CDR1 SNHLY and CDR2 FYNNEI. This CDR3 contains 13 residues. The CDR3 sequence is CASKWSFGRGLFF. Written as DNA, the CDR3 is TGTGCCAGCAAGTGGTCCTTCGGCCGGGGGCTGTTTTTT.

The chain recombines TRBV28 with TRBJ1-2, with 10 bases lining up with TRBD1. V shed 3 bases and J 5 bases; nucleotides not matched to a gene: 6. Germline V gives CDR1 MDHEN, CDR2 SYDVKM. CDR3 length: 15 residues. The CDR3: CASSFMGQGNYGYTF. The CDR3 nucleotides read TGTGCCAGCAGTTTTATGGGACAGGGGAATTATGGCTACACCTTC.

This chain joins TRBV29-1 and TRBJ1-1; maybe TRBD1 (5 bases). In germline, CDR1 is SQVTM, CDR2 ANQGSEA. The CDR3 is 11 residues long. Trimming left V 1 base short and J 10 bases short, with 10 bases between. CDR3 protein: CSVEVGGRAFF. The CDR3 nucleotides read TGCAGCGTTGAAGTTGGGGGGAGAGCTTTCTTT. Variable domain in full (rest from reference TRBV29-1 and TRBJ1-1): SAVISQKPSRDICQRGTSLTIQCQVDSQVTMMFWYRQQPGQSLTLIATANQGSEATYESGFVIDKFPISRPNLTFSTLTVSNMSPEDSSIYLCSVEVGGRAFFGQGTRLTVV.

The gene calls are TRBV7-6 and TRBJ2-3; possibly TRBD1 for D (6 bases). Trimming removed 1 base from V and 5 bases from J, with 16 bases in between. This CDR3 comprises 16 residues. Germline V gene sequence: CDR1 SGHVS, CDR2 FNYEAQ. Written as DNA, the CDR3 is TGTGCCAGCAGCTTAGATCAGGGGTCCTCCGGAGATACGCAGTATTTT. The encoded protein is CASSLDQGSSGDTQYF.

This clonotype occurred a few times. V is TRBV7-2 and J is TRBJ2-2; D perhaps matches TRBD1 (6 bases). Germline assignment: CDR1 SGHTA and CDR2 FQGNSA. The CDR3 extends over 14 amino acids. V was pared by 5 bases and J by 1 base, with 8 bases between. The CDR3 reads CASSLTGNTGELFF. The CDR3 DNA follows: TGTGCCAGCAGCCTGACAGGGAACACCGGGGAGCTGTTTTTT.

The CDR3 loop reads CAWATGLAGTNEQFF. DNA of the CDR3: TGTGCCTGGGCTACCGGACTAGCGGGGACCAATGAGCAGTTCTTC. The chain uses TRBV30 and TRBJ2-1; 12 bases map to TRBD2. Germline loops: CDR1 GTSNPN, CDR2 SVGIG (reference sequence). Trimming took 5 bases from V and 6 from J; bases not matched to a gene: 8. There are 15 residues in the CDR3.

The chain joins TRBV27 to TRBJ2-7, with 9 bases that match TRBD1. There are 13 residues in the CDR3. Germline V gene data show CDR1 as MNHEY and CDR2 as SMNVEV (reference sequence). J lost 5 bases, V lost 6 bases, and 5 bases had no gene match. CDR3 sequence (DNA): TGTGCCAGCAGACGGACAGGGGTCCACGAGCAGTACTTC. Amino acid sequence: CASRRTGVHEQYF.

The CDR3 DNA follows: TGTGCCAGCAGTTTTTCGGAGGGTTCAGCTTTCTTT. Encoded protein: CASSFSEGSAFF. The rearrangement joins TRBV12-3 or TRBV12-4 to TRBJ1-1; D is unclear. The V end lost 3 bases, the J end lost 10 bases, and 12 bases lay between the germline ends. The CDR3 runs to 12 residues.

The rearrangement joins TRBV2 to TRBJ2-7; 7 bases fit TRBD1. CDR1 and CDR2 (germline): SNHLY, FYNNEI. The CDR3 extends over 14 amino acids. Trimming removed 6 bases from V and 4 bases from J; junction bases left unmatched: 9. The CDR3 reads CASRPRDRLYEQYF. The CDR3 nucleotides are TGTGCCAGCAGACCCCGGGACAGACTATACGAGCAGTACTTC.

This clonotype turned up a few times. V and J are TRBV11-3 and TRBJ2-5, with D maybe TRBD2 (5 bases). The CDR3 is 14 amino acids. Between the trimmed V and J ends, which lost 5 bases and 5 bases, there was a span of 15 bases. CDR1 is SGHNT, CDR2 YENEEA, per germline. CDR3 loop: CASSPTDGKETQYF. CDR3 in DNA: TGTGCCAGCAGCCCAACGGACGGGAAGGAGACCCAGTACTTC. The variable domain in full, completed from reference TRBV11-3 and TRBJ2-5, reads EAGVVQSPRYKIIEKKQPVAFWCNPISGHNTLYWYLQNLGQGPELLIRYENEEAVDDSQLPKDRFSAERLKGVDSTLKIQPAELGDSAVYLCASSPTDGKETQYFGPGTRLLVL.

This chain links TRBV5-4 with TRBJ2-5; 10 bases line up with TRBD2. The CDR3 has 16 amino acids. V was pared by 0 bases and J by 5 bases, with 7 bases of the junction left unmatched. CDR1 SGHNT and CDR2 YYREEE come from the germline V gene (reference sequence). The CDR3 region is CASSLALAGARETQYF. The CDR3 DNA follows: TGTGCCAGCAGCTTGGCCCTAGCGGGAGCGAGGGAGACCCAGTACTTC.

The chain combines TRBV2 with TRBJ1-1; D is uncertain. The germline gives CDR1 SNHLY, CDR2 FYNNEI. The length of the CDR3 is 14 residues. V lost 4 bases and J 0 bases, leaving 9 bases between the germline ends. The CDR3 DNA is TGTGCCAGCAGTGCGGAGGGATTGAACACTGAAGCTTTCTTT. It specifies CASSAEGLNTEAFF.

CDR3 coding DNA: TGTGCCAGTCAGGCGACAGGGGAGATTACCTACGAGCAGTACTTC. Its translation: CASQATGEITYEQYF. The J gene is TRBJ2-1, the V gene TRBV28; 8 bases map to TRBD1. The J call is in doubt because the DNA end fits TRBJ2-7 better. There are 15 residues in the CDR3. CDR1 and CDR2 from the germline V gene are MDHEN and SYDVKM.

J is TRBJ2-5 and V is TRBV29-1; D perhaps matches TRBD2 (5 bases). CDR3 length: 14 amino acids. Between the trimmed V and J ends, which lost 6 bases and 2 bases, there was a span of 16 bases. Germline lookup yields CDR1 SQVTM and CDR2 ANQGSEA. CDR3 nucleotides: TGCAGCGTGGCGCTAGCAGCGGCTCAAGAGACCCAGTACTTC. Amino acid sequence: CSVALAAAQETQYF.

The chain joins TRBV4-2 to TRBJ2-1; D possibly corresponds to TRBD1 (6 bases). CDR3 length: 16 amino acids. V gave up 3 bases and J gave up 3 bases, with 15 bases separating them. The V gene's germline CDR1 is LGHNA and CDR2 YNFKEQ. CDR3 sequence (DNA): TGTGCCAGCAGCCATCAACAGGGTGGCGACTACAATGAGCAGTTCTTC. Protein: CASSHQQGGDYNEQFF.

The chain carries TRBV20-1 and TRBJ2-7; unclear D gene. Germline V gene sequence: CDR1 DFQATT, CDR2 SNEGSKA (reference sequence). The CDR3 runs 11 residues. With 3 bases removed from V and 1 base from J, the gap between germline ends came to 4 bases. CDR3 DNA: TGCAGTGCTAGCACTTCCTACGAGCAGTACTTC. This sequence encodes CSASTSYEQYF.

This clonotype was counted only a few times. The genes are TRBV19 and TRBJ2-6; D remains ambiguous. Trimming cost V 4 bases and J 0 bases, with 13 bases left between them. The length of the CDR3 is 17 residues. The germline gives CDR1 LNHDA, CDR2 SQIVND (reference sequence). The CDR3 sequence is CASSKKTDSSGANVLTF. The CDR3 region has the DNA TGTGCCAGTAGTAAGAAGACGGATAGCTCTGGGGCCAACGTCCTGACTTTC.

This clonotype was seen a handful of times. The chain couples TRBV20-1 to TRBJ1-3; D is uncertain. The CDR3 has 14 residues. Germline V lookup: CDR1 DFQATT, CDR2 SNEGSKA (reference sequence). V was pared by 0 bases and J by 3 bases, with 9 bases between. CDR3 in DNA: TGCAGTGCTAGAGATCAGACAAGTGGAAACACCATATATTTT. The encoded protein is CSARDQTSGNTIYF.

The sample holds a few counts of this clonotype. V is TRBV2 and J is TRBJ2-3; TRBD2 matches at 11 bases. The CDR3 is 14 amino acids. The V gene's germline CDR1 is SNHLY and CDR2 FYNNEI. J gave up 5 bases and V 7 bases, and 5 bases lay outside the gene matches. The CDR3 spells CASIGGLAGDTQYF. In nucleotides, the CDR3 is TGTGCCAGCATCGGAGGACTAGCGGGAGATACGCAGTATTTT. Filled out from reference TRBV2 and TRBJ2-3, the complete variable domain reads EPEVTQTPSHQVTQMGQEVILRCVPISNHLYFYWYRQILGQKVEFLVSFYNNEISEKSEIFDDQFSVERPDGSNFTLKIRSTKLEDSAMYFCASIGGLAGDTQYFGPGTRLTVL.

The gene calls are TRBV29-1 and TRBJ2-7; 9 bases line up with TRBD1. The germline CDR1 and CDR2 sequences are SQVTM and ANQGSEA. V shed 7 bases and J 5 bases; nucleotides not matched to a gene: 12. The CDR3 is made up of 14 amino acids. CDR3 DNA: TGCAGCGGTCGAGTGGGACAGGGAATCAACGAGCAGTACTTC. Protein: CSGRVGQGINEQYF.

The chain employs TRBV20-1 and TRBJ2-5; perhaps TRBD1 as D (5 bases). Trimming left V 5 bases short and J 2 bases short, with 6 bases between. The CDR3 has 11 residues. Looked up from germline, CDR1 is DFQATT and CDR2 is SNEGSKA (reference sequence). The chain's CDR3 is CSAGAQETQYF. The CDR3 DNA sequence: TGCAGTGCTGGGGCACAAGAGACCCAGTACTTC.

This clonotype showed up just a few times. The chain couples TRBV6-2 or TRBV6-3 to TRBJ1-2, with D maybe TRBD1 (5 bases). This CDR3 is built from 14 residues. V lost 2 bases and J lost 3, with 10 bases in between. The germline V gene has CDR1 MNHEY and CDR2 SVGEGT. For the CDR3, the DNA is TGTGCCAGCAGTTACGGGCAGGGTTACTATGGCTACACCTTC. Translating it yields CASSYGQGYYGYTF.

This clonotype was found a few times. The rearrangement links TRBV20-1 to TRBJ2-5, with 14 positions matching TRBD2. Germline assignment: CDR1 DFQATT and CDR2 SNEGSKA (reference sequence). This CDR3 has 17 residues. J lost 1 base, V lost 5 bases, and 9 bases had no gene match. For the CDR3, the DNA is TGCAGTGCTGCAACCTTTGGACTAGCGGGGGGCCAAGAGACCCAGTACTTC. Translation: CSAATFGLAGGQETQYF.

This clonotype has a handful of counts. The rearrangement joins TRBV14 to TRBJ1-2; weak D call: TRBD1 (6 bases). Per germline, CDR1 SGHDN and CDR2 FVKESK. Trimming pared 1 base from V and 4 bases from J, leaving 13 bases between. The CDR3 sequence is 15 residues long. Here the CDR3 DNA reads TGTGCCAGCAGCCAAGCTCCTACAGGGACCTATGGCTACACCTTC. The encoded protein is CASSQAPTGTYGYTF.

The V gene is TRBV10-3, the J gene TRBJ2-2; the match to TRBD1 covers 10 bases. CDR1 is ENHRY and CDR2 is SYGVKD in the germline V gene. The CDR3 runs 16 residues. The ends lost 4 bases at V and 5 bases at J; junction bases unmatched: 7. The CDR3 sequence is CAISGQGARETGELFF. CDR3 DNA: TGTGCCATCAGTGGACAGGGGGCGAGAGAAACCGGGGAGCTGTTTTTT.

The chain joins TRBV9 to TRBJ1-2, with D maybe TRBD1 (5 bases). Trimming left V 4 bases short and J 8 bases short, with 24 bases between. This CDR3 comprises 16 residues. Germline lookup yields CDR1 SGDLS and CDR2 YYNGEE. The CDR3: CASSLLSRGGFEGYTF. The CDR3 DNA follows: TGTGCCAGCAGCCTACTATCCCGCGGGGGGTTTGAGGGCTACACCTTC.

The CDR3 DNA reads as TGTGCCAGCGGCCTGTCAACCGGGACAGCGTCCTACGAGCAGTACTTC. This gives the protein CASGLSTGTASYEQYF. The chain carries TRBV21-1 and TRBJ2-7; the D segment call TRBD1 is taken from the table without a DNA check. TRBV21-1 is listed as a pseudogene. The CDR3 extends over 16 amino acids.

The gene calls are TRBV7-2 and TRBJ1-2, with TRBD1 as a possible D gene (5 bases). V lost 1 base to trimming and J lost 6 bases, with 9 bases between them. Germline V CDR1 and CDR2: SGHTA, FQGNSA. CDR3 length: 13 amino acids. CDR3 in DNA: TGTGCCAGCAGCTTAGGCAGGGATAATGGCTACACCTTC. Translated: CASSLGRDNGYTF. Supplemented by reference TRBV7-2 and TRBJ1-2, the full variable domain reads GAGVSQSPSNKVTEKGKDVELRCDPISGHTALYWYRQSLGQGLEFLIYFQGNSAPDKSGLPSDRFSAERTGGSVSTLTIQRTQQEDSAVYLCASSLGRDNGYTFGSGTRLTVV.

This clonotype was picked up a small number of times. The V gene is TRBV7-2, the J gene TRBJ1-5; 10 bases are shared with TRBD1. The CDR3 consists of 15 residues. The junction had 4 bases not matched to a gene; V was cut back by 1 base and J by 7 bases. In germline, CDR1 is SGHTA, CDR2 FQGNSA. CDR3 amino acids: CASSLDGTGVQPQHF. The CDR3 DNA sequence: TGTGCCAGCAGCTTAGACGGGACAGGGGTGCAGCCCCAGCATTTT.

The chain carries TRBV10-3 and TRBJ1-2, with 7 bases matching TRBD1. With 3 bases clipped from V and 0 bases from J, the junction kept 4 bases outside the gene matches. In germline, CDR1 is ENHRY, CDR2 SYGVKD. This CDR3 region has 15 residues. The DNA for the CDR3 is TGTGCCATCAGTGATGGTCAGGGGGCTAACTATGGCTACACCTTC. Translating gives CAISDGQGANYGYTF.

V is TRBV19 and J is TRBJ2-7; 15 bases fit TRBD2. The CDR3 is made up of 16 amino acids. The germline V gene has CDR1 LNHDA and CDR2 SQIVND (reference sequence). J lost 4 bases, V lost 4 bases, and 5 bases had no gene match. The CDR3 DNA follows: TGTGCCAGTAGTAGCCGCGGGACTAGCGGGGGGTACGAGCAGTACTTC. Translating it yields CASSSRGTSGGYEQYF.